The rows below give T cell receptor beta chains drawn from one sample of a study of T cell responses to AZD1222 COVID-19 vaccine. Assay: immunoSEQ multiplex PCR; the TCRdb copy retains only in-frame clones and omits some. Here the sample spans 100,000 to 150,000 clones, around 90% being singletons. Sequencing was performed on peripheral blood, taken 28 days after the second AZD1222 dose. All receptors derive from an adult who received the AZD1222 COVID-19 vaccine. CDR3s include the opening cysteine and the closing phenylalanine or tryptophan. A D gene is named only where the DNA matches it firmly. The listing skips clone size in some rows; elsewhere it reads once, few, many or a size class.

d_gene: -; j_gene: TRBJ1-2; abundance: -; v_gene: TRBV6-5; CDR3nt: TGTGCCAGCAGTTTTTTACGGGACGGAGGATATGGCTACACCTTC; CDR3aa: CASSFLRDGGYGYTF
d_gene: -; j_gene: TRBJ2-1; abundance: -; v_gene: TRBV5-5; CDR3nt: TGTGCCAGCAGCGGGTCTAGTTTCAGAGGGTACAATGAGCAGTTCTTC; CDR3aa: CASSGSSFRGYNEQFF
d_gene: -; j_gene: TRBJ1-1; abundance: -; v_gene: TRBV19; CDR3nt: TGTGCCAGTAGTATAAAAGGGCAGGGCGACGAAGCTTTCTTT; CDR3aa: CASSIKGQGDEAFF
d_gene: -; j_gene: TRBJ2-7; abundance: -; v_gene: TRBV6-5; CDR3nt: TGTGCCAGCAGTATGCAGTCGGGGAGCCCCTACGAGCAGTACTTC; CDR3aa: CASSMQSGSPYEQYF
d_gene: TRBD1; j_gene: TRBJ2-7; abundance: -; v_gene: TRBV7-9; CDR3nt: TGTGCCAGCAGCTTAGCCCAGGGGGCAGGCGCTTACGAGCAGTACTTC; CDR3aa: CASSLAQGAGAYEQYF
d_gene: TRBD1; j_gene: TRBJ1-5; abundance: -; v_gene: TRBV5-6; CDR3nt: TGTGCCAGCAGCTTTTCGACAGGGCTTCAGCCCCAGCATTTT; CDR3aa: CASSFSTGLQPQHF
d_gene: TRBD1; j_gene: TRBJ2-7; abundance: -; v_gene: TRBV10-3; CDR3nt: TGTGCCATCACCCCGGGACAGGGGGACTACGAGCAGTACTTC; CDR3aa: CAITPGQGDYEQYF
d_gene: TRBD1; j_gene: TRBJ2-2; abundance: -; v_gene: TRBV5-1; CDR3nt: TGCGCCAGCAGCCCCAGGACAGGGGTCACCGGGGAGCTGTTTTTT; CDR3aa: CASSPRTGVTGELFF
d_gene: TRBD1; j_gene: TRBJ1-2; abundance: -; v_gene: TRBV27; CDR3nt: TGTGCCAGCAGCCCCATGACAGGGAGTTACTATGGCTACACCTTC; CDR3aa: CASSPMTGSYYGYTF
d_gene: -; j_gene: TRBJ2-7; abundance: -; v_gene: TRBV7-2; CDR3nt: TGTGCCAGCAGCTTCCGGGAAGGCCGGGGGGAGCAGTACTTC; CDR3aa: CASSFREGRGEQYF
d_gene: -; j_gene: TRBJ2-3; abundance: -; v_gene: TRBV6-4; CDR3nt: TGTGCCAGCAGTATAGGACACAGCACAGATACGCAGTATTTT; CDR3aa: CASSIGHSTDTQYF
d_gene: TRBD1; j_gene: TRBJ1-1; abundance: -; v_gene: TRBV7-8; CDR3nt: TGTGCCAGCAGCCAACCAGGGGGGAGACAGATCAACACTGAAGCTTTCTTT; CDR3aa: CASSQPGGRQINTEAFF
d_gene: TRBD2; j_gene: TRBJ2-7; abundance: -; v_gene: TRBV7-2; CDR3nt: TGTGCCAGCAGCCCACCAGGCCTAGCGGGATCCTACGAGCAGTACTTC; CDR3aa: CASSPPGLAGSYEQYF
d_gene: TRBD1; j_gene: TRBJ2-7; abundance: -; v_gene: TRBV7-9; CDR3nt: TGTGCCGTCGACAGGGGCTCCTACGAGCAGTACTTC; CDR3aa: CAVDRGSYEQYF
d_gene: TRBD1; j_gene: TRBJ1-1; abundance: -; v_gene: TRBV28; CDR3nt: TGTGCCAGCACTCTGCCCGGGACAGGAGAAGCTTTCTTT; CDR3aa: CASTLPGTGEAFF
d_gene: -; j_gene: TRBJ2-1; abundance: -; v_gene: TRBV12-3/TRBV12-4; CDR3nt: TGTGCCAGCAGTCTTATCGATGAGCAGTTCTTC; CDR3aa: CASSLIDEQFF
d_gene: TRBD2; j_gene: TRBJ2-1; abundance: -; v_gene: TRBV19; CDR3nt: TGTGCCAGTAGGGGAAGAGGACTAGCGGGAGATTGGAATGAGCAGTTCTTC; CDR3aa: CASRGRGLAGDWNEQFF
d_gene: -; j_gene: TRBJ1-2; abundance: once; v_gene: TRBV28; CDR3nt: TGTGCCAGCAGCCGCGGAACAACCGGCTACACCTTC; CDR3aa: CASSRGTTGYTF
d_gene: -; j_gene: TRBJ1-1; abundance: -; v_gene: TRBV19; CDR3nt: TGTGCCAGTAGTGTGGGGGAAGCTTTCTTT; CDR3aa: CASSVGEAFF
d_gene: -; j_gene: TRBJ1-2; abundance: -; v_gene: TRBV4-2; CDR3nt: TGTGCCAGCAGCCAATCAGGCTATGGCTACACCTTC; CDR3aa: CASSQSGYGYTF
d_gene: TRBD2; j_gene: TRBJ2-1; abundance: -; v_gene: TRBV4-2; CDR3nt: TGTGCCAGCAGCCAGGAACAGACTAGCGGGAGGCCCGACTCCTACAATGAGCAGTTCTTC; CDR3aa: CASSQEQTSGRPDSYNEQFF
d_gene: -; j_gene: TRBJ1-2; abundance: -; v_gene: TRBV10-3; CDR3nt: TGTGCCATCAGTGAGTCCTATGGCTACACCTTC; CDR3aa: CAISESYGYTF
d_gene: TRBD2; j_gene: TRBJ2-1; abundance: -; v_gene: TRBV5-5; CDR3nt: TGTGCCAGCAGTCCCTGGACTAGCGGGGGTTGGGAGCAGTTCTTC; CDR3aa: CASSPWTSGGWEQFF
d_gene: TRBD1; j_gene: TRBJ1-5; abundance: -; v_gene: TRBV6-6; CDR3nt: TGTGCCAGCAGTCAAACAGGGGGGCATCAGCCCCAGCATTTT; CDR3aa: CASSQTGGHQPQHF
d_gene: -; j_gene: TRBJ1-4; abundance: once; v_gene: TRBV5-1; CDR3nt: TGCGCCAGCAGCTACAGTTTTAATGAAAAACTGTTTTTT; CDR3aa: CASSYSFNEKLFF
d_gene: -; j_gene: TRBJ1-4; abundance: -; v_gene: TRBV5-1; CDR3nt: TGCGCCAGCAGCTTGGCAGGCGGCATTGTGGAAAAACTGTTTTTT; CDR3aa: CASSLAGGIVEKLFF
d_gene: -; j_gene: TRBJ2-2; abundance: -; v_gene: TRBV2; CDR3nt: TGTGCCAGCAACCCCACTGGCGGGAAAACCGGGGAGCTGTTTTTT; CDR3aa: CASNPTGGKTGELFF
d_gene: -; j_gene: TRBJ1-3; abundance: -; v_gene: TRBV20-1; CDR3nt: TGCAGTGCTCTCTCTGGAAACACCATATATTTT; CDR3aa: CSALSGNTIYF
d_gene: -; j_gene: TRBJ1-6; abundance: -; v_gene: TRBV6-5; CDR3nt: TGTGCCAGCAGGGGGGGGACGGATAATTCACCCCTCCACTTT; CDR3aa: CASRGGTDNSPLHF
d_gene: TRBD1; j_gene: TRBJ1-2; abundance: -; v_gene: TRBV5-4; CDR3nt: TGTGCCAGCAGCTTGGCCCTGGGACAGGGAATCTATGGCTACACCTTC; CDR3aa: CASSLALGQGIYGYTF
d_gene: -; j_gene: TRBJ1-2; abundance: -; v_gene: TRBV2; CDR3nt: TGTGCCAGCAGGGGAGGGACCAGTCTCTATGGCTACACCTTC; CDR3aa: CASRGGTSLYGYTF
d_gene: -; j_gene: TRBJ2-5; abundance: -; v_gene: TRBV6-5; CDR3nt: TGTGCCAGCAGCCCGGGGGCCCCGGAGACCCAGTACTTC; CDR3aa: CASSPGAPETQYF
d_gene: -; j_gene: TRBJ1-6; abundance: -; v_gene: TRBV19; CDR3nt: TGTGCCAGTAGTATAGGCAGACCTAATTCACCCCTCCACTTT; CDR3aa: CASSIGRPNSPLHF
d_gene: -; j_gene: TRBJ1-6; abundance: -; v_gene: TRBV18; CDR3nt: TGTGCCAGCTCACCAAGGCAGGATAATTCACCCCTCCACTTT; CDR3aa: CASSPRQDNSPLHF
d_gene: TRBD1; j_gene: TRBJ1-6; abundance: -; v_gene: TRBV5-1; CDR3nt: TGCGCCAGCAGCTCACTCCTACCCGGGACAGGGTTCTCACCCCTCCACTTT; CDR3aa: CASSSLLPGTGFSPLHF
d_gene: -; j_gene: TRBJ1-2; abundance: -; v_gene: TRBV5-6; CDR3nt: TGTGCCAGCAGCTTTGGGGAGGGCTACACCTTC; CDR3aa: CASSFGEGYTF
d_gene: TRBD1; j_gene: TRBJ2-2; abundance: -; v_gene: TRBV4-2; CDR3nt: TGTGCCAGCAGCCAAGAGGAACAGGGGGCAAACGGGGAGCTGTTTTTT; CDR3aa: CASSQEEQGANGELFF
d_gene: TRBD2; j_gene: TRBJ2-2; abundance: -; v_gene: TRBV19; CDR3nt: TGTGCCAGTGGCGGACTAGCGCCGAACACCGGGGAGCTGTTTTTT; CDR3aa: CASGGLAPNTGELFF
d_gene: -; j_gene: TRBJ2-7; abundance: once; v_gene: TRBV28; CDR3nt: TGTGCCAGCAGTTTTCTGCTTGCAGGACTTTACGAGCAGTACTTC; CDR3aa: CASSFLLAGLYEQYF
d_gene: -; j_gene: TRBJ1-5; abundance: -; v_gene: TRBV2; CDR3nt: TGTGCCAGCAGTGAAGCCCTGGGCCAGCCCCAGCATTTT; CDR3aa: CASSEALGQPQHF
d_gene: -; j_gene: TRBJ1-2; abundance: -; v_gene: TRBV10-3; CDR3nt: TGTGCCATCAAACCGGGGGCTTCAAACTATGGCTACACCTTC; CDR3aa: CAIKPGASNYGYTF